This T cell receptor (beta chain) was retrieved from a study of shared clonotypes between healthy human individuals. On the study more broadly: The donor pool was made up of two women and a few men aged 18 to 49.

Study-level points and caveats: The authors expected sequencing depth to affect clonotype sharing among donors.

Points on this clone: Its target is unknown. The same CDR3 can be traced to other DNA sequences in this sample.

The V gene's germline CDR1 is KGHSH and CDR2 LQKENI. The CDR3 spans 13 residues. Trimming removed 3 bases from V and 3 bases from J, with 7 bases in between. Sorted-subset replicate PCRs used 200 ng of genomic DNA. This amount corresponded to tens of thousands of T cell genomes. Original data processing: Filtering differed for immunoSEQ, which gave only junction sequences without quality scores. Libraries were prepared by immunoSEQ multiplex PCR; TCRdb keeps only in-frame clonotypes and omits some of them. V, J and clone size were drawn from that table, and D and trimming were deduced from the DNA. The sample consists of about 2.3 million clones, less than 95% of them appearing once.

The receptor was isolated from a man in his late teens or twenties in good health. Some clones in this sample may be carry-over from other donors' samples. The J gene is TRBJ2-3, the V gene TRBV18; the D gene is possibly TRBD1 (5 bases). The sequenced sample consisted of naive CD4+ T cells from PBMCs. Stated subset: CD45RA+ positively selected. The chain's CDR3 is CASSPPGTDTQYF. The CDR3, as DNA: TGTGCCAGCTCACCCCCAGGGACAGATACGCAGTATTTT.